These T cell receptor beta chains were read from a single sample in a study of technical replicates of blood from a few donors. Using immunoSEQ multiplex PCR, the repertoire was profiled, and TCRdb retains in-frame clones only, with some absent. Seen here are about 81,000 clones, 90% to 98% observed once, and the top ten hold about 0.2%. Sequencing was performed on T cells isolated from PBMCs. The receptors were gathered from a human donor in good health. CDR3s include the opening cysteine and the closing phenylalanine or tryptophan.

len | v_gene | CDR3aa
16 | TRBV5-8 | CASSPGDRGLKETQYF
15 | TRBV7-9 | CASSPDPGGTGELFF
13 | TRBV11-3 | CASSPGHTYEQYF
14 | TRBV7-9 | CASSPGHQFYEQYF
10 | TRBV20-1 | CSARYNEQFF
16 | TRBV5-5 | CASSLVLAGDRETQYF
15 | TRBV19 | CASSIVETSSGELFF
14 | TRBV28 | CASSLSVQDYGYTF
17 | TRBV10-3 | CAISVGRGTDPGEGYTF
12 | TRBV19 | CASSTYREGYTF
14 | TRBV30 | CAWTEGQSNQPQHF
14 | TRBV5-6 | CASSWRGSGQPQHF
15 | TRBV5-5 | CASSSQKTGNYGYTF
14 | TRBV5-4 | CASSFSGVTDTQYF
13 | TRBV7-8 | CASSLDRGHEQYF
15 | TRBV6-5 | CASSYSKSRGYEQYF
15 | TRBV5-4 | CASSLAASGWETQYF
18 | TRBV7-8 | CASNPTPGTVDFNYGYTF
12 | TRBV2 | CASRYRDYGYTF
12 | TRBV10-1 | CASSEEGDTQYF
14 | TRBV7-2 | CASSHGTDYNEQFF
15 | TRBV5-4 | CASSGGQGANTEAFF
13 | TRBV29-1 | CSVNAGQVHEQFF
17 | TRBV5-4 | CASSFIPRAGAWYEQYF
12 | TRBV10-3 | CAISETVEKLFF
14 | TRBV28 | CASSFYLAGETQYF
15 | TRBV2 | CASSEGMNYNSPLHF
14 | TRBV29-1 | CSVDESGGGEKLFF
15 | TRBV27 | CASSFSGRVTGELFF
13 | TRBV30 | CAWSTDSNQPQHF
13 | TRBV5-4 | CASSGLQGNEQFF
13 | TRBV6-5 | CASSYGQGVQQYF
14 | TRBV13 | CASSPGQGAGELFF
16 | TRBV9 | CASSVGTSGGAETQYF
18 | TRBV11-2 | CASSPGPFTGGHSYEQYF
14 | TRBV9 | CASSVGLAGGPRIF
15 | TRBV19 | CASSILRFMNTEAFF
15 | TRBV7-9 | CASSLGGQDPYEQYF
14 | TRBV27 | CATRPPGGGYEQYF
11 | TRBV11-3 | CASSSHYEQYF
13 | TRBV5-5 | CATLQGLAGELFF
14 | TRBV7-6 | CASSLGGGSDEQYF
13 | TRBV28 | CASSQGYGEKLFF
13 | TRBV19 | CASNRGRNTEAFF
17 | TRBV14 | CASSQSLQWGGGEEQYF
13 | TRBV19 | CATRSGTRYEQYF
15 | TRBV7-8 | CASTLRRGATDTQYF
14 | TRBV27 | CASSLQDRGYEQYF
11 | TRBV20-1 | CSATPNYEQYF
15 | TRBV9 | CASSGRGGVYNEQFF
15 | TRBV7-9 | CASSLADRGFEKLFF